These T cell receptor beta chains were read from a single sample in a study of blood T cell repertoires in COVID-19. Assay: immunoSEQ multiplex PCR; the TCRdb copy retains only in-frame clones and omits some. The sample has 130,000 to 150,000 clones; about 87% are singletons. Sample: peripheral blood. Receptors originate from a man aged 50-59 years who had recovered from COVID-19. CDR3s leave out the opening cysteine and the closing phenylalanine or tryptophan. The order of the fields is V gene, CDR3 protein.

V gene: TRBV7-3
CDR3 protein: ASSPRTGINSSSGNTIY

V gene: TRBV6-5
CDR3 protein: ASKSGGRNQPQH

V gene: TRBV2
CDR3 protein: ASSDEDSSTDTQY

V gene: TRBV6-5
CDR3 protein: GVAGETQY

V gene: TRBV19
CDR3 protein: ASSIGGRYTEAF

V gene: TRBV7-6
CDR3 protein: ASSLRTSRTDTQY

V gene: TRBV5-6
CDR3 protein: ASSLASRGGDLEQY

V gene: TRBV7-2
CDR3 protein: ASSLALHQETQY

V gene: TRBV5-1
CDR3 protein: ASSLGTGTRRYT

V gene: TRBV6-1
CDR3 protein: ASSDQGATGEKLF

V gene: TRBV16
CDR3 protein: ASSQWRGSGTNDNQPQH

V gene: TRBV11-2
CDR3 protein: ASSLEGRYNYGYT

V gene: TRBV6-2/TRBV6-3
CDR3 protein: ASSFSGTGPYEQY

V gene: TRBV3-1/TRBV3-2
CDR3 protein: ASSQTVTGHEQY

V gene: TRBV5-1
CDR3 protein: ASSLGPGGNTEAF

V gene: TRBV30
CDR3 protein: AWSRGRVVSYNSPLH

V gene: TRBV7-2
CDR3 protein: ASSLDAGART

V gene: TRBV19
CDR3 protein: ASAGTGGQPQH

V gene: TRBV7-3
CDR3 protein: ASSLGLDREQF

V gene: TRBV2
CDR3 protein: ASRDRTGAGNTIY